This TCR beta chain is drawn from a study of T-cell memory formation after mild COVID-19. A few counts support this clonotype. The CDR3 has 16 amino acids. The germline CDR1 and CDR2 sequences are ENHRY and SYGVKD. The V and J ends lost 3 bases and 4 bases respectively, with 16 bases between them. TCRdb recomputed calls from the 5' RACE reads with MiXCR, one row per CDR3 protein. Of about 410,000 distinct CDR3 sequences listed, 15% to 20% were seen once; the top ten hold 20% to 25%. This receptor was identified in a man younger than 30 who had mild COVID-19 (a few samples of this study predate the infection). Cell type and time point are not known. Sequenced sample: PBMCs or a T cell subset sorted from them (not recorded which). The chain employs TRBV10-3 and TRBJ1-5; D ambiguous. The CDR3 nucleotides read TGTGCCATCAGTGATGGTTTAGGCTCGAGGAATCAGCCCCAGCATTTT. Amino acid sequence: CAISDGLGSRNQPQHF.